The 22 T cell receptor beta chains given below trace back to one sample, sequenced in a study of long-term antiretroviral therapy in people with HIV. Survey-level immunoSEQ v3.0 assays were run. The assay was immunoSEQ multiplex PCR, and TCRdb's table has in-frame clones only and misses some. This table holds over 30,000 clones, roughly 77% found once. The material was unsorted PBMCs, obtained 1.9 years after starting antiretroviral therapy. The receptors shown here come from a man aged 18 to 30 with HIV.

This rearrangement joins TRBV2 to TRBJ2-5, with D uncertain. V was clipped by 6 bases and J by 3 bases, with 5 bases between them. Germline lookup yields CDR1 SNHLY and CDR2 FYNNEI. CDR3 size: 11 residues. CDR3 sequence reads: CASSSKETQYF. As DNA, the CDR3 is TGTGCCAGCAGCTCGAAAGAGACCCAGTACTTC.

This sequence joins TRBV5-1 and TRBJ2-3; TRBD1 aligns across 7 bases. Germline-derived CDR1 and CDR2 are SGHRS and YFSETQ. The V segment lost 4 bases and the J segment 5 bases; nucleotides outside the gene matches: 7. This CDR3 spans 14 amino acids. For the CDR3, the DNA is TGCGCCAGCAGCCGGAGACAGGGCAAAGATACGCAGTATTTT. Its protein product is CASSRRQGKDTQYF.

The gene calls are TRBV7-3 and TRBJ2-6; the match to TRBD1 covers 10 bases. This CDR3 comprises 16 residues. CDR1 and CDR2 from the germline V gene are SGHTA and FQGTGA. Losses at the gene ends were 2 bases for V and 2 bases for J; bases not matched to a gene: 0. In DNA form, the CDR3 reads TGTGCCAGCAGCTTAGGGACAGGGGCTGGGGCCAACGTCCTGACTTTC. Translation: CASSLGTGAGANVLTF.

The rearrangement joins TRBV7-9 to TRBJ2-3; tentatively, D is TRBD2 (7 bases). Germline CDR1 SEHNR, CDR2 FQNEAQ (reference sequence). The CDR3 is 13 residues long. V lost 7 bases and J lost 0, with 8 bases in between. The CDR3 region is CASKGGSTDTQYF. The DNA of the CDR3 is TGTGCCAGCAAGGGGGGGAGCACAGATACGCAGTATTTT. The entire variable domain, with the rest obtained from reference TRBV7-9 and TRBJ2-3, is as follows: DTGVSQNPRHKITKRGQNVTFRCDPISEHNRLYWYRQTLGQGPEFLTYFQNEAQLEKSRLLSDRFSAERPKGSFSTLEIQRTEQGDSAMYLCASKGGSTDTQYFGPGTRLTVL.

The chain carries TRBV6-5 and TRBJ1-1, with 8 bases fitting TRBD1. The CDR3 extends over 14 amino acids. Trimming cost V 6 bases and J 4 bases; bases outside gene matches: 7. Looked up from germline, CDR1 is MNHEY and CDR2 is SVGAGI. The CDR3 DNA is TGTGCCAGCAGCCACGGACAGGGCGTCACTGAAGCTTTCTTT. Protein: CASSHGQGVTEAFF.

This clone appeared once. The gene calls are TRBV28 and TRBJ1-2; D is possibly TRBD1 (6 bases). The CDR3 totals 13 residues. The V gene's germline CDR1 is MDHEN and CDR2 SYDVKM. V was clipped by 3 bases and J by 11 bases, with 16 bases between them. The CDR3, as DNA: TGTGCCAGCAGTTTTGGGGACACCCTGACTTACACCTTC. Its translation: CASSFGDTLTYTF.

This clone has more than one count but fewer than ten. The V gene is TRBV6-1, the J gene TRBJ1-1; no reliable D call. The CDR3 contains 12 residues. V was clipped by 1 base and J by 6 bases, with 6 bases between them. Per the germline V gene, CDR1 is MNHNS and CDR2 is SASEGT. CDR3 coding DNA: TGTGCCAGCAGTGAAGGTTTGTCTGAAGCTTTCTTT. It yields the protein CASSEGLSEAFF.

This clone turned up a few times. This chain uses TRBV25-1 with TRBJ1-2; D may be TRBD1 (5 bases). V lost 4 bases and J lost 8, with 11 bases in between. Germline CDR1 is MGHDK and CDR2 is SYGVNS. The CDR3 has 12 amino acids. CDR3 region: CASSAPGFGYTF. CDR3 DNA sequence: TGTGCCAGCAGTGCTCCAGGGTTCGGCTACACCTTC.

This rearrangement joins TRBV5-4 to TRBJ2-7, with D uncertain. In germline, CDR1 is SGHNT, CDR2 YYREEE (reference sequence). CDR3 length: 14 amino acids. V lost 0 bases to trimming and J lost 1 base, with 8 bases between them. CDR3 nucleotides: TGTGCCAGCAGCTTGGATTACAATTCCTACGAGCAGTACTTC. This translates into CASSLDYNSYEQYF.

The J gene is TRBJ2-5, the V gene TRBV18; D remains ambiguous. CDR1 is KGHSH, CDR2 LQKENI, per germline. The CDR3 is made up of 13 amino acids. V shed 0 bases and J shed 1 base, with 3 bases lying between them. CDR3 sequence: CASSPPGQETQYF. DNA of the CDR3: TGTGCCAGCTCACCACCGGGCCAAGAGACCCAGTACTTC.

The chain uses TRBV5-6 and TRBJ1-2; weak D call: TRBD1 (5 bases). V gave up 6 bases and J gave up 6 bases, with 9 bases separating them. The CDR3 has 11 residues. Germline V gives CDR1 SGHDT, CDR2 YYEEEE. The CDR3 is CASTLGDGYTF. In DNA, the CDR3 is TGTGCCAGCACCCTGGGGGATGGCTACACCTTC.

The CDR3 DNA reads TGTGCCAGCAGCCCTAGGGGGACAACTAATGAAAAACTGTTTTTT. This gives the protein CASSPRGTTNEKLFF. The gene calls are TRBV7-9 and TRBJ1-4, with a possible D match to TRBD1 (6 bases). Germline assignment: CDR1 SEHNR and CDR2 FQNEAQ (reference sequence). The CDR3 has 15 residues. V lost 5 bases and J 0 bases, leaving 10 bases between the germline ends. Together with reference TRBV7-9 and TRBJ1-4, the CDR3 gives the full variable domain: DTGVSQNPRHKITKRGQNVTFRCDPISEHNRLYWYRQTLGQGPEFLTYFQNEAQLEKSRLLSDRFSAERPKGSFSTLEIQRTEQGDSAMYLCASSPRGTTNEKLFFGSGTQLSVL.

The genes are TRBV28 and TRBJ1-2; D is perhaps TRBD1 (5 bases). Germline values: CDR1 MDHEN, CDR2 SYDVKM. This CDR3 spans 14 amino acids. V lost 3 bases and J 4 bases, leaving 12 bases between the germline ends. Here the CDR3 DNA reads TGTGCCAGCAGTTTCGGGGGTCGAATCTATGGCTACACCTTC. It codes for CASSFGGRIYGYTF.

V gene TRBV27 combines with J gene TRBJ1-4; D uncertain. Germline loops: CDR1 MNHEY, CDR2 SMNVEV (reference sequence). This CDR3 is 13 amino acids long. Trimming pared 1 base from V and 7 bases from J, leaving 7 bases between. This CDR3 reads CASSLYEAEKLFF. The DNA of the CDR3 is TGTGCCAGCAGTTTATATGAGGCTGAAAAACTGTTTTTT.

The chain links TRBV5-5 to TRBJ2-5; the D is unclear. Between the trimmed V and J ends, which lost 4 bases and 2 bases, there was a span of 9 bases. The germline gives CDR1 SGHKS, CDR2 YYEKEE (reference sequence). The CDR3 has 13 residues. Here the CDR3 DNA reads TGTGCCAGCAGCGTGATGGGGCAAGAGACCCAGTACTTC. It codes for CASSVMGQETQYF.

This clone has only one observation. The rearrangement uses TRBV28 and TRBJ2-7, with TRBD2 matching over 8 bases. The CDR3 covers 14 residues. The germline gives CDR1 MDHEN, CDR2 SYDVKM. V was pared by 7 bases and J by 5 bases, with 10 bases of the junction left unmatched. DNA of the CDR3: TGTGCCAGCATCCCTCGGGGGGGAGGGAACGAGCAGTACTTC. It encodes CASIPRGGGNEQYF. The whole variable domain, filled in from reference TRBV28 and TRBJ2-7, reads DVKVTQSSRYLVKRTGEKVFLECVQDMDHENMFWYRQDPGLGLRLIYFSYDVKMKEKGDIPEGYSVSREKKERFSLILESASTNQTSMYLCASIPRGGGNEQYFGPGTRLTVT.

This chain uses TRBV29-1 with TRBJ1-5, with D unresolved. CDR1 and CDR2 (germline): SQVTM, ANQGSEA. V dropped 6 bases and J dropped 3 bases, with 12 bases sitting between them. This CDR3 region has 13 residues. CDR3 nucleotide sequence: TGCAGCGTCTCAGGCGGTCTCAATCAGCCCCAGCATTTT. The encoded protein is CSVSGGLNQPQHF.

The CDR3 sequence is CASSYSKMDAYYEQYF. In nucleotides, the CDR3 is TGTGCCAGCAGTTACTCGAAAATGGACGCCTACTACGAGCAGTACTTC. The V and J genes are TRBV6-6 and TRBJ2-7; D uncertain. Trimming took off 0 bases at V and 3 bases at J, with 15 bases between the two ends. The germline CDR1 and CDR2 sequences are MNHNY and SVGAGI (reference sequence). The CDR3 runs 16 residues.

The chain links TRBV5-6 to TRBJ2-3; TRBD1 agrees at 8 bases. Looked up from germline, CDR1 is SGHDT and CDR2 is YYEEEE. The junction had 3 bases not matched to a gene; V was cut back by 4 bases and J by 5 bases. The length of the CDR3 is 13 residues. The CDR3 here is CASSDRGGDTQYF. CDR3 sequence (DNA): TGTGCCAGCAGCGACAGGGGAGGAGATACGCAGTATTTT.

V and J are TRBV29-1 and TRBJ2-7, with 10 positions matching TRBD1. V lost 5 bases, J lost 0 bases, and 7 bases stayed unmatched. Germline assignment: CDR1 SQVTM and CDR2 ANQGSEA. This CDR3 spans 15 amino acids. The CDR3 loop is CSVTSGTGDSYEQYF. In DNA, the CDR3 is TGCAGCGTTACCTCCGGGACAGGGGACTCCTACGAGCAGTACTTC.

The gene calls are TRBV18 and TRBJ1-6, with D perhaps matching TRBD1 (5 bases). V was cut by 3 bases and J by 5 bases, with 11 bases left in between. The CDR3 consists of 15 residues. In germline, CDR1 is KGHSH, CDR2 LQKENI. The CDR3 DNA reads as TGTGCCAGCTCACCCCCGGAGGGACATAATTCACCCCTCCACTTT. This encodes CASSPPEGHNSPLHF.

The genes are TRBV11-1 and TRBJ2-5; D is ambiguous. Germline assignment: CDR1 SGHAT and CDR2 FQDESV (reference sequence). This CDR3 has 13 residues. V was clipped by 1 base and J by 1 base, with 4 bases between them. CDR3 in DNA: TGTGCCAGCAGCTTAGGCAGCCAAGAGACCCAGTACTTC. It translates to CASSLGSQETQYF.